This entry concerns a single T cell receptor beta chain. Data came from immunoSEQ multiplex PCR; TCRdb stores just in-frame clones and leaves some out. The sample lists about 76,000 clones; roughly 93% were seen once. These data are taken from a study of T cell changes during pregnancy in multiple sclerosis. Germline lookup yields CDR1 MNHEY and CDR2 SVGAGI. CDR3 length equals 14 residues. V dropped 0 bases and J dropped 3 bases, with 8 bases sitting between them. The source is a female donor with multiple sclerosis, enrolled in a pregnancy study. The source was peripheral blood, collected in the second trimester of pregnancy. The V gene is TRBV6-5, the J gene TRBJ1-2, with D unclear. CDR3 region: CASSYSREDYGYTF. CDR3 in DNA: TGTGCCAGCAGTTACTCAAGGGAGGACTATGGCTACACCTTC.